The rows below give T cell receptor beta chains drawn from one sample of a study of T-cell memory formation after mild COVID-19. MiXCR, applied by TCRdb to the 5' RACE reads, yields one record per CDR3 protein. The sample contains hundreds of thousands of distinct CDR3 sequences, 25% to 30% of which appear only once. The sequenced sample was PBMCs or a T cell subset sorted from them (not recorded which). The receptors stem from an adult woman who had mild COVID-19 (a few samples of this study predate the infection). Cell type and time point are not known. The CDR3 runs from the conserved cysteine through the conserved F or W. Each record gives: J gene, V gene, D gene, clone size, CDR3 DNA, CDR3 protein. A D gene is named only where the DNA matches it firmly. Not every row has a clone size; where given, it reads once, few, many or a size class.

TRBJ2-7 | TRBV18 | - | few | TGTGCCAGCTCACTCGGCAACTCCTACGAGCAGTACTTC | CASSLGNSYEQYF
TRBJ2-1 | TRBV10-3 | - | - | TGTGCCATCAGTGCAGGGGAAGACTACAATGAGCAGTTCTTC | CAISAGEDYNEQFF
TRBJ2-1 | TRBV20-1 | TRBD2 | - | TGCAGTGCTACTTTAGCGGGCGAGCAGTTCTTC | CSATLAGEQFF
TRBJ2-3 | TRBV7-2 | TRBD2 | many | TGTGCCAGCAGCTCGGGGGGGTTCACAGATACGCAGTATTTT | CASSSGGFTDTQYF
TRBJ2-1 | TRBV7-9 | TRBD2 | few | TGTGCCAGCAGCACGCCCCGGAGGACTAGTCGGATCCATGAGCAGTTCTTC | CASSTPRRTSRIHEQFF
TRBJ1-2 | TRBV2 | - | once | TGTGCCAGCATAGGCCTGCGCGGGGGCTACACCTTC | CASIGLRGGYTF
TRBJ2-5 | TRBV18 | - | few | TGTGCCAGCTCACCCATGTACCAAGAGACCCAGTACTTC | CASSPMYQETQYF
TRBJ2-1 | TRBV7-6 | TRBD2 | - | TGTGCCAGCAGCTTATTACTAGCGGGGTGGGATGAGCAGTTCTTC | CASSLLLAGWDEQFF
TRBJ2-5 | TRBV12-3/TRBV12-4 | - | few | TGTGCCAGCAGTTTAGCGGTTGGGGACCCCGAAGCCACCCAGTACTTC | CASSLAVGDPEATQYF
TRBJ1-6 | TRBV25-1 | - | - | TGTGCCAGCAGTGAATTCCGGGTCGTGGGTTCACCCCTCCACTTT | CASSEFRVVGSPLHF
TRBJ1-6 | TRBV7-9 | TRBD1 | - | TGTGCCAGCAGCTTCGACAGGGGCCTGGATTCACCCCTCCACTTT | CASSFDRGLDSPLHF
TRBJ2-1 | TRBV12-3/TRBV12-4 | - | - | TGTGCCAGCACTTCGTCTAGCGAGGGTTACAATGAGCAGTTCTTC | CASTSSSEGYNEQFF
TRBJ1-2 | TRBV6-6 | - | - | TGTGCCAGCAGTTACTCGAGACAGCCCTATGGCTACACCTTC | CASSYSRQPYGYTF
TRBJ2-5 | TRBV24-1 | - | - | TGTGCCACCAGTCTTGACGTTCCAGAGACCCAGTACTTC | CATSLDVPETQYF
TRBJ1-2 | TRBV5-1 | - | - | TGCGCCAGCAGGCTACCCGGGAGCCAGGGCTCTGGCTACACCTTC | CASRLPGSQGSGYTF
TRBJ2-1 | TRBV12-3/TRBV12-4 | TRBD2 | - | TGTGCCAGCAGGCTGGCTAGCGGATACAATGAGCAGTTCTTC | CASRLASGYNEQFF
TRBJ2-4 | TRBV29-1 | - | few | TGCAGCGTTTCGGGGCCAGAGATGCTTCAGTACTTC | CSVSGPEMLQYF
TRBJ2-1 | TRBV5-6 | TRBD2 | - | TGTGCCAGCAGCGTCCGGGTGGCGGGAGCGGTCAATGAGCAGTTCTTC | CASSVRVAGAVNEQFF